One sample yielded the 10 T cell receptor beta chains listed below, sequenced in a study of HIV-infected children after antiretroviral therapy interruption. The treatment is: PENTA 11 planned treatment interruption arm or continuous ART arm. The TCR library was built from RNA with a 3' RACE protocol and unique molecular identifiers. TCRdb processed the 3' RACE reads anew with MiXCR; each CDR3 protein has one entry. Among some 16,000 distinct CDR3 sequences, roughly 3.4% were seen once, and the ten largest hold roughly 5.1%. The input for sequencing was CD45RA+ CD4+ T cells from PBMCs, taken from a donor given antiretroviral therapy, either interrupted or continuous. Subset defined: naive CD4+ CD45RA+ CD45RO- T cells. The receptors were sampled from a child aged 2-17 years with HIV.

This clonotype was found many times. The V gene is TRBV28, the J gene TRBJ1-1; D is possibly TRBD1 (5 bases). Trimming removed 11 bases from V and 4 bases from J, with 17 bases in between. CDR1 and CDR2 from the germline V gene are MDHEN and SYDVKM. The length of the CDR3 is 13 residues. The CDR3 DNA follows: TGTGCCGGCTGCCCAGCCGGGACCACTGAAGCTTTCTTT. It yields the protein CAGCPAGTTEAFF.

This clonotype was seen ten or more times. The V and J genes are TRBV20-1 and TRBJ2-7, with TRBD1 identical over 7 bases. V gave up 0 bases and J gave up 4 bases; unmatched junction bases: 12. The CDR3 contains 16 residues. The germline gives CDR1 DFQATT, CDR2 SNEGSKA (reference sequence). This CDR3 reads CSAREFGGDREYEQYF. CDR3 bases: TGCAGTGCTAGAGAATTCGGTGGAGACAGGGAGTACGAGCAGTACTTC.

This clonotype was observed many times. CDR3 nucleotide sequence: TGTGCCAGCAGTGAAGAGGGCCATCAGCCCCAGCATTTT. This encodes CASSEEGHQPQHF. The V and J genes are TRBV2 and TRBJ1-5; no reliable D call. This CDR3 spans 13 amino acids. The V end lost 1 base, the J end lost 5 bases, and 6 bases lay between the germline ends. Germline V gene data show CDR1 as SNHLY and CDR2 as FYNNEI.

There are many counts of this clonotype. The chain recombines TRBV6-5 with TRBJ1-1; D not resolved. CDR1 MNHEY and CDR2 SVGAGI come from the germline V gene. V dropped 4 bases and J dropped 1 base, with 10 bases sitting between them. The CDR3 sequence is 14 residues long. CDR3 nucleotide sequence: TGTGCCAGCAGTTCCCTGACAACGAACACTGAAGCTTTCTTT. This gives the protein CASSSLTTNTEAFF.

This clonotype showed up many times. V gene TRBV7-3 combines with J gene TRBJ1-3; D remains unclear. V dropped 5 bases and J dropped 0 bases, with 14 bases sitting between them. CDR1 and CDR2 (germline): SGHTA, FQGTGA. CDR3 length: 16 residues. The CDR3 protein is CASSALLSSSGNTIYF. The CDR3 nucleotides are TGTGCCAGCAGCGCGCTCCTCAGTAGCTCTGGAAACACCATATATTTT. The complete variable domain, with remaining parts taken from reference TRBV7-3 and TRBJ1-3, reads GAGVSQTPSNKVTEKGKYVELRCDPISGHTALYWYRQSLGQGPEFLIYFQGTGAADDSGLPNDRFFAVRPEGSVSTLKIQRTERGDSAVYLCASSALLSSSGNTIYFGEGSWLTVV.

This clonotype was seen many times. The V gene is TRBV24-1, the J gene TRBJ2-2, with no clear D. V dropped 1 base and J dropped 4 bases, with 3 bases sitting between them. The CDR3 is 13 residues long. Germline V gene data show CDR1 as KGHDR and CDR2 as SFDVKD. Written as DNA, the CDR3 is TGTGCCACCAGTGATTTCGGCACCGGGGAGCTGTTTTTT. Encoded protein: CATSDFGTGELFF.

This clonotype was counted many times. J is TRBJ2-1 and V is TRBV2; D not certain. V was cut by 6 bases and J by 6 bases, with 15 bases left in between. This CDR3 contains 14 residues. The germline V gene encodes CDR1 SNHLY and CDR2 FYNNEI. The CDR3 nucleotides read TGTGCCAGCAGCTCCCTTCCGAACGCCAATGAGCAGTTCTTC. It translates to CASSSLPNANEQFF.

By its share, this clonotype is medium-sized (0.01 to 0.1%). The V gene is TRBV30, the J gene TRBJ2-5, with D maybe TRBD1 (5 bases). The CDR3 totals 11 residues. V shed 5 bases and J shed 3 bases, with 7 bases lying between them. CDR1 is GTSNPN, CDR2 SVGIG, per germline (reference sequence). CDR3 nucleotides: TGTGCCTGGGGCAGGGAAGAGACCCAGTACTTC. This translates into CAWGREETQYF.

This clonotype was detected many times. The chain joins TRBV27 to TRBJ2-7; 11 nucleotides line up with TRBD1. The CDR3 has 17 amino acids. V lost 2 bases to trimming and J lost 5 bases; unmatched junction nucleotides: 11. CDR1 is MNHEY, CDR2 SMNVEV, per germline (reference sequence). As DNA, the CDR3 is TGTGCCAGCAGTTTAAAATCGGGCGGGACAGGGGGTAACGAGCAGTACTTC. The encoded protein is CASSLKSGGTGGNEQYF.

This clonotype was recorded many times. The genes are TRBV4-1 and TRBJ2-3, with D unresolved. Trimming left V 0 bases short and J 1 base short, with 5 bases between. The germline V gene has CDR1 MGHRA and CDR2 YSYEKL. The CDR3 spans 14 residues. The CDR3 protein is CASSQDHGTDTQYF. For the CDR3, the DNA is TGCGCCAGCAGCCAAGACCACGGCACAGATACGCAGTATTTT.